The 27 T cell receptor beta chains in this list originate from one sample, sequenced in a study of T-cell reconstitution after alpha-beta-depleted transplantation in children. Unique molecular identifiers were used to barcode this TCRbeta library. One entry per CDR3 protein results from TCRdb running MiXCR on the PCR reads. The sample holds under 850,000 distinct CDR3 sequences, around 13% seen once. The sequencing used PBMCs, collected before TCRalphabeta/CD19-depleted stem cell transplant. These receptors were taken from a girl aged 2-10 years with congenital amegakaryocytic thrombocytopenia, due to receive a stem cell transplant.

In its sample, this clonotype was seen many times. The chain employs TRBV6-5 and TRBJ2-7; possible D gene TRBD1, 6 bases. The V gene's germline CDR1 is MNHEY and CDR2 SVGAGI. The CDR3 is 11 residues long. V was trimmed by 2 bases and J by 13 bases, leaving 12 bases between them. CDR3 sequence reads: CASSYRQALYF. DNA of the CDR3: TGTGCCAGCAGTTACCGACAGGCCCTATACTTC.

The chain combines TRBV2 with TRBJ2-5, with 8 bases identical to TRBD1. The germline CDR1 and CDR2 sequences are SNHLY and FYNNEI. Germline trimming cut 1 base from V and 5 bases from J; bases unmatched to any gene: 9. This CDR3 has 16 amino acids. The CDR3 DNA reads as TGTGCCAGCAGTGAAGTTTGGACAGGGCCGGGCGAGACCCAGTACTTC. Translated: CASSEVWTGPGETQYF.

This clonotype was seen only a few times. The V gene is TRBV20-1, the J gene TRBJ2-1; D gene unclear. With 1 base removed from V and 2 bases from J, the gap between germline ends came to 15 bases. Germline lookup yields CDR1 DFQATT and CDR2 SNEGSKA (reference sequence). The CDR3 sequence is 16 residues long. The CDR3 here is CSARGVDGRPYNEQFF. The CDR3 region has the DNA TGCAGTGCTAGAGGGGTGGACGGCAGGCCCTACAATGAGCAGTTCTTC.

The chain is built from TRBV12-3 or TRBV12-4 and TRBJ2-5, with 16 nucleotides matching TRBD2. The CDR3 contains 18 residues. The ends lost 9 bases at V and 2 bases at J; junction bases unmatched: 12. CDR3 in amino acids: CASAKGLAGGPGQETQYF. The CDR3 DNA reads TGTGCCAGTGCTAAGGGACTAGCGGGAGGGCCGGGTCAAGAGACCCAGTACTTC.

This clonotype has only a few counts. The chain joins TRBV19 to TRBJ2-7; either TRBD1 or TRBD2 may fit D (5 bases each). The CDR3 runs 14 residues. V shed 3 bases and J shed 5 bases, with 14 bases lying between them. Germline V lookup: CDR1 LNHDA, CDR2 SQIVND (reference sequence). CDR3 region: CASSIYGADNEQYF. CDR3 bases: TGTGCCAGTAGTATTTACGGGGCAGACAACGAGCAGTACTTC. The whole variable domain, remainder taken from reference TRBV19 and TRBJ2-7, is DGGITQSPKYLFRKEGQNVTLSCEQNLNHDAMYWYRQDPGQGLRLIYYSQIVNDFQKGDIAEGYSVSREKKESFPLTVTSAQKNPTAFYLCASSIYGADNEQYFGPGTRLTVT.

The chain uses TRBV12-3 or TRBV12-4 and TRBJ2-2; D is uncertain. The CDR3 is 15 residues long. V lost 2 bases to trimming and J lost 0 bases, with 7 bases between them. The CDR3 coding sequence is TGTGCCAGCAGTTTACCAGCGACGAACACCGGGGAGCTGTTTTTT. Protein product: CASSLPATNTGELFF.

This clonotype was seen more than once but under ten times. This chain joins TRBV24-1 and TRBJ1-5, with D perhaps matching TRBD1 (5 bases). Germline loops: CDR1 KGHDR, CDR2 SFDVKD. V lost 3 bases and J 7 bases, leaving 12 bases between the germline ends. CDR3 length equals 14 residues. CDR3 DNA sequence: TGTGCCACCAGTGATCCAAGAGGGGACCAGCCCCAGCATTTT. Translation gives CATSDPRGDQPQHF.

The chain carries TRBV30 and TRBJ2-4, with TRBD2 identical over 7 bases. CDR3 length equals 14 residues. Germline CDR1 and CDR2: GTSNPN and SVGIG (reference sequence). V shed 2 bases, J shed 9 bases, and the junction held 10 bases outside the gene matches. CDR3 amino acids: CAWSPSLRGVIQYF. The CDR3 nucleotides are TGTGCCTGGAGTCCAAGTCTCCGGGGGGTCATTCAGTACTTC.

The chain uses TRBV28 and TRBJ1-5, with 7 nucleotides matching TRBD1. This CDR3 has 13 residues. With V trimmed by 5 bases and J by 9 bases, 7 bases remained unmatched. CDR1 and CDR2 from the germline V gene are MDHEN and SYDVKM. The CDR3: CASSIRNRGPQHF. Written as DNA, the CDR3 is TGTGCCAGCAGTATACGAAACAGGGGGCCCCAGCATTTT.

This clonotype came up many times. The chain joins TRBV5-1 to TRBJ2-3; 7 bases are shared with TRBD1. The CDR3 runs to 15 residues. CDR1 is SGHRS and CDR2 is YFSETQ in the germline V gene. J was trimmed by 0 bases and V by 3 bases; bases with no gene match: 4. The CDR3 DNA is TGCGCCAGCAGCTACCGGGACAGAAGCACAGATACGCAGTATTTT. It encodes CASSYRDRSTDTQYF.

This clonotype was seen ten or more times. The chain recombines TRBV7-9 with TRBJ2-1, with D possibly matching TRBD2 (6 bases). There are 14 residues in the CDR3. Trimming shortened V by 2 bases and J by 1 base, and 6 bases separated the two germline ends. Germline values: CDR1 SEHNR, CDR2 FQNEAQ (reference sequence). CDR3 nucleotides: TGTGCCAGCAGCTTACGGGAGTCCTACAATGAGCAGTTCTTC. It codes for CASSLRESYNEQFF.

This clonotype occurred a few times. The J gene is TRBJ1-2, the V gene TRBV10-3; 7 bases match TRBD1. This CDR3 has 14 residues. Germline lookup yields CDR1 ENHRY and CDR2 SYGVKD. Losses at the gene ends were 1 base for V and 1 base for J; bases not matched to a gene: 0. This CDR3 is CAISEWDSNYGYTF. The CDR3 bases are TGTGCCATCAGTGAGTGGGACAGTAACTATGGCTACACCTTC.

V usage is TRBV7-2 and J usage is TRBJ2-1, with D possibly being TRBD2 (5 bases). The germline CDR1 and CDR2 sequences are SGHTA and FQGNSA. The CDR3 contains 14 residues. Between the trimmed V and J ends, which lost 5 bases and 5 bases, there was a span of 13 bases. For the CDR3, the DNA is TGTGCCAGCAGCCGAGCTCCGGGGAACAATGAGCAGTTCTTC. Translation gives CASSRAPGNNEQFF.

The chain couples TRBV20-1 to TRBJ2-1; D unclear. V lost 4 bases and J lost 0, with 7 bases in between. The length of the CDR3 is 13 residues. Germline V CDR1 and CDR2: DFQATT, SNEGSKA (reference sequence). The CDR3 loop reads CSANSPSYNEQFF. CDR3 nucleotides: TGCAGTGCTAACAGTCCCTCCTACAATGAGCAGTTCTTC.

This clonotype was seen more than once but under ten times. The J gene is TRBJ2-1, the V gene TRBV10-3, with unresolved D. V lost 6 bases and J lost 0, with 15 bases in between. Germline loops: CDR1 ENHRY, CDR2 SYGVKD. The CDR3 has 16 residues. CDR3 amino acids: CAIRAKSGLSYNEQFF. As DNA, the CDR3 is TGTGCCATCAGGGCCAAAAGTGGGCTCTCCTACAATGAGCAGTTCTTC.

The chain couples TRBV7-9 to TRBJ1-2; D is unresolved. Deletions cut 5 bases from V and 4 bases from J, with 11 bases between. Germline CDR1 reads SEHNR; CDR2 reads FQNEAQ (reference sequence). CDR3 length: 13 amino acids. The CDR3 region is CASSIGQTYGYTF. Written as DNA, the CDR3 is TGTGCCAGCAGCATAGGCCAGACCTATGGCTACACCTTC.

This clonotype was counted ten times or more. The chain recombines TRBV20-1 with TRBJ1-1; D is undetermined. The germline gives CDR1 DFQATT, CDR2 SNEGSKA (reference sequence). This CDR3 region has 11 residues. With 3 bases removed from V and 4 bases from J, the gap between germline ends came to 6 bases. CDR3 protein: CSASPFTEAFF. Written as DNA, the CDR3 is TGCAGTGCTAGTCCTTTCACTGAAGCTTTCTTT.

This clonotype was seen ten or more times. The chain carries TRBV5-1 and TRBJ2-1; the match to TRBD1 covers 10 bases. The CDR3 has 15 residues. V gave up 4 bases and J gave up 2 bases; unmatched junction bases: 3. Germline values: CDR1 SGHRS, CDR2 YFSETQ. The CDR3 coding sequence is TGCGCCAGCAGCGCTGGACAGGGGGCCTACAATGAGCAGTTCTTC. This codes for CASSAGQGAYNEQFF.

There are a few counts of this clonotype. The chain couples TRBV5-1 to TRBJ1-1; D gene uncertain. There are 15 residues in the CDR3. Germline V lookup: CDR1 SGHRS, CDR2 YFSETQ. Trimming took off 2 bases at V and 1 base at J, with 12 bases between the two ends. The CDR3 loop is CASSFIGGGNTEAFF. As DNA, the CDR3 is TGCGCCAGCAGCTTCATAGGCGGTGGGAACACTGAAGCTTTCTTT.

This clonotype has more than one count but fewer than ten. CDR3 loop: CSARSGWADTEAFF. The DNA of the CDR3 is TGCAGTGCCAGATCGGGGTGGGCGGACACTGAAGCTTTCTTT. The chain couples TRBV20-1 to TRBJ1-1; D unclear. The CDR3 runs to 14 residues. V dropped 6 bases and J dropped 3 bases, with 17 bases sitting between them. Germline CDR1 DFQATT, CDR2 SNEGSKA (reference sequence).

This clonotype has a count of ten or more. This sequence joins TRBV29-1 and TRBJ2-1, with a possible D match to TRBD1 (6 bases). The CDR3 loop spans 12 amino acids. CDR1 is SQVTM, CDR2 ANQGSEA, per germline. Trimming stripped 7 bases from V and 2 bases from J, with 9 bases between. CDR3 amino acids: CSAGDTYNEQFF. The CDR3 DNA follows: TGCAGCGCCGGGGACACCTACAATGAGCAGTTCTTC.

The chain joins TRBV12-3 or TRBV12-4 to TRBJ2-1, with 12 bases fitting TRBD2. The CDR3 is 14 amino acids. Germline trimming cut 4 bases from V and 9 bases from J; bases unmatched to any gene: 4. CDR3: CASSSLAGGVEQFF. In DNA form, the CDR3 reads TGTGCCAGCAGTTCCCTAGCGGGAGGGGTTGAGCAGTTCTTC.

In this sample, this clonotype turned up a few times. The chain carries TRBV7-8 and TRBJ2-5; no firm D call. CDR1 and CDR2 from the germline V gene are SGHVS and FQNEAQ. The CDR3 contains 13 residues. The V end lost 7 bases, the J end lost 2 bases, and 11 bases lay between the germline ends. The CDR3 DNA is TGTGCCAGCAACACCGTGCAGCAAGAGACCCAGTACTTC. Protein product: CASNTVQQETQYF.

This clonotype was seen at least ten times. This rearrangement joins TRBV20-1 to TRBJ2-1; 10 bases are shared with TRBD2. The CDR3 spans 20 residues. The germline CDR1 and CDR2 sequences are DFQATT and SNEGSKA (reference sequence). V was clipped by 6 bases and J by 2 bases; unmatched bases: 22. CDR3 region: CSAKPNLGAGGISTYNEQFF. CDR3 in DNA: TGCAGTGCCAAGCCTAACCTTGGAGCGGGAGGGATATCAACCTACAATGAGCAGTTCTTC.

In its sample, this clonotype was seen a few times. The CDR3 sequence is CASSDFGAGLTDTQYF. In nucleotides, the CDR3 is TGTGCCAGCAGTGATTTCGGCGCGGGGCTCACAGATACGCAGTATTTT. The V gene is TRBV6-1, the J gene TRBJ2-3; D perhaps matches TRBD2 (6 bases). The V gene lost 3 bases and the J gene lost 2 bases, with 15 bases spanning the gap. The CDR3 loop spans 16 amino acids. Looked up from germline, CDR1 is MNHNS and CDR2 is SASEGT.

Only a few counts were recorded for this clonotype. V and J are TRBV7-8 and TRBJ2-5, with D perhaps matching TRBD1 (6 bases). Germline assignment: CDR1 SGHVS and CDR2 FQNEAQ. The ends were cut back, 7 bases at V and 4 bases at J, with 19 bases in the middle. This CDR3 is 15 amino acids long. CDR3: CASTQGTPNGETQYF. The DNA for the CDR3 is TGTGCCAGCACCCAAGGGACACCAAACGGAGAGACCCAGTACTTC. The full variable domain, its missing parts supplied by reference TRBV7-8 and TRBJ2-5, is GAGVSQSPRYKVAKRGQDVALRCDPISGHVSLFWYQQALGQGPEFLTYFQNEAQLDKSGLPSDRFFAERPEGSVSTLKIQRTQQEDSAVYLCASTQGTPNGETQYFGPGTRLLVL.

This clonotype was counted a few times. The chain combines TRBV20-1 with TRBJ2-2, with 8 bases lining up with TRBD1. V dropped 3 bases and J dropped 1; count of bases not matched to a gene: 16. Germline CDR1 is DFQATT and CDR2 is SNEGSKA (reference sequence). This CDR3 region has 19 residues. The CDR3 bases are TGCAGTGCTAGCCTAGGTCCCGGACAGGGATTAGGGAACACCGGGGAGCTGTTTTTT. This codes for CSASLGPGQGLGNTGELFF.